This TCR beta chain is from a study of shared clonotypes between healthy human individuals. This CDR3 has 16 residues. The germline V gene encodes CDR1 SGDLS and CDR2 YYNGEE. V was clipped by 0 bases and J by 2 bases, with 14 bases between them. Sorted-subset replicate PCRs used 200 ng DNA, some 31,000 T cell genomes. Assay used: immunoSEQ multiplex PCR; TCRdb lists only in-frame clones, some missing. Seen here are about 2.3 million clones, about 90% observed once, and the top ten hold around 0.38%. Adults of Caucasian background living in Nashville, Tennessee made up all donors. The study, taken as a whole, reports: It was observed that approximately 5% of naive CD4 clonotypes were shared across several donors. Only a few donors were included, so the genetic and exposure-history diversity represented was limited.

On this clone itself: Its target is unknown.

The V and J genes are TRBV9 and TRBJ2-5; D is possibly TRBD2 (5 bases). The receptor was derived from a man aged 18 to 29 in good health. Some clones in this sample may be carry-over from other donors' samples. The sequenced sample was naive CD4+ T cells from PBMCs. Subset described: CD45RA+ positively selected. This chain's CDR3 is CASSVDLGRTQETQYF. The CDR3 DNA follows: TGTGCCAGCAGCGTAGACCTAGGACGGACTCAAGAGACCCAGTACTTC. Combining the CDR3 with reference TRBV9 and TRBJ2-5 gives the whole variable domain DSGVTQTPKHLITATGQRVTLRCSPRSGDLSVYWYQQSLDQGLQFLIQYYNGEERAKGNILERFSAQQFPDLHSELNLSSLELGDSALYFCASSVDLGRTQETQYFGPGTRLLVL.